This record looks at one T cell receptor (beta chain) sequence and its context. Trimming took 1 base from V and 0 from J, leaving 12 bases between them. The CDR3 totals 16 residues. Germline values: CDR1 KGHSH, CDR2 LQKENI. These data belong to a study of blood T cell repertoires in COVID-19. Study-wide context: COVID-19 samples, acute and convalescent, were from the United States, Italy and Spain.

Recruits, aged about 18 to 100 years, lived in 24 US areas. Participants reported their clinical history, and cohort assignment relied on those reports. As processed by the authors: Estimates of nucleated cell counts were drawn from the amplification of reference gene primers. Measured with immunoSEQ multiplex PCR; TCRdb has only the in-frame clones, and not every one. That table is the source of V, J and clone size, and D and trimming were worked out from the DNA. The table includes approximately 200,000 clones, about four fifths detected once. The clonotype originates from a man aged 55 to 70 who had recovered from COVID-19. The chain has TRBV18 and TRBJ1-1; tentative D call: TRBD1 (5 bases). Specimen: PBMCs or T cells enriched from blood (not recorded which). CDR3 in amino acids: CASSPRAGILNTEAFF. The CDR3 DNA sequence: TGTGCCAGCTCACCACGAGCAGGGATCTTGAACACTGAAGCTTTCTTT.